This TCR beta chain was identified during a study of blood T cell repertoires in COVID-19. Study-wide context: Acute and convalescent COVID-19 samples came from the United States, Italy and Spain. In each case, the material was cDNA or gDNA derived from T cells, B-cell-depleted T cells, or PBMCs.

V shed 3 bases and J shed 5 bases, with 14 bases lying between them. Germline loops: CDR1 KGHDR, CDR2 SFDVKD. The CDR3 runs 15 residues. Methods used by the authors: Amplification from reference gene primers served as the basis for estimated nucleated cell counts. Here immunoSEQ multiplex PCR was the method, and the copy in TCRdb shows in-frame clones only, minus some. V and J calls and clone size are copied from that table; D and trimming were computed from the DNA. Among tens of thousands of clones listed, approximately 78% were seen once. The chain couples TRBV24-1 to TRBJ2-3; possible D gene TRBD1, 6 bases. The specimen was peripheral blood. The sequence was collected from a woman aged 55-70 years with acute or convalescent COVID-19. CDR3 coding DNA: TGTGCCACCAGTGATCAACAGGGCCGGGGAGATACGCAGTATTTT. This encodes CATSDQQGRGDTQYF.